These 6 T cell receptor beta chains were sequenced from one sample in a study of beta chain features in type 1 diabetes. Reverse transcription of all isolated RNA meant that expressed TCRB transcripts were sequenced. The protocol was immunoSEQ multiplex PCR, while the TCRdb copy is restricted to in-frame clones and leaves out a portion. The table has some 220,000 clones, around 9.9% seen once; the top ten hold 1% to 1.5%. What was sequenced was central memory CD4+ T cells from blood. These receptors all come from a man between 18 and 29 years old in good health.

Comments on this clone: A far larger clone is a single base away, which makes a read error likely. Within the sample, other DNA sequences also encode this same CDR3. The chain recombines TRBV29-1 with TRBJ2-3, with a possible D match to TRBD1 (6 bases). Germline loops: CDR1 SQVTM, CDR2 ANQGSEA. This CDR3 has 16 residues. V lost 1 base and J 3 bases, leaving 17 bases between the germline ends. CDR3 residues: CSVEGSRGIGTDTQYF. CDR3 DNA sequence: TGCAGCGTTGAAGGGTCGAGGGGGATTGGGACAGATACGCAGTATTTT.

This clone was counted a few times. The CDR3 spells CASSSPTGSTDTQYF. The CDR3 DNA follows: TGTGCCAGCAGCTCTCCAACAGGGAGCACAGATACGCAGTATTTT. This chain joins TRBV4-2 and TRBJ2-3, with D possibly matching TRBD1 (6 bases). CDR1 and CDR2 from the germline V gene are LGHNA and YNFKEQ. The CDR3 is 15 amino acids. The V gene lost 5 bases and the J gene lost 0 bases, with 12 bases spanning the gap.

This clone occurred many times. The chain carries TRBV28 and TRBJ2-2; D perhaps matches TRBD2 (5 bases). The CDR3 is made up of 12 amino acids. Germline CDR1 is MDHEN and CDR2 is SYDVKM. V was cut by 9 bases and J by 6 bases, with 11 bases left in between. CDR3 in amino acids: CASDTRAGELFF. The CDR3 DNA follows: TGTGCCAGTGACACGAGGGCCGGGGAGCTGTTTTTT.

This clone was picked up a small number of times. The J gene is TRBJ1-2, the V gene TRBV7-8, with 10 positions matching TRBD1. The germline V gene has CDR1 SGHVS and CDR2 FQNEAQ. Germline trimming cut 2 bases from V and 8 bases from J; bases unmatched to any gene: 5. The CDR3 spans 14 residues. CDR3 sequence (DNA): TGTGCCAGCAGCTTAAAGACAGGGGGCAAAGGCTACACCTTC. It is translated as CASSLKTGGKGYTF.

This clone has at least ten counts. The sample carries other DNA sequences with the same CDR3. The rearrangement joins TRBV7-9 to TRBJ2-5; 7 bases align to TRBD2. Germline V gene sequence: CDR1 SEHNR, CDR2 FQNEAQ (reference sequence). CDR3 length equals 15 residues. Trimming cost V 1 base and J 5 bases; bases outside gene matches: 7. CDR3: CASSLGGRALETQYF. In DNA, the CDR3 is TGTGCCAGCAGCTTAGGAGGGAGGGCCCTCGAGACCCAGTACTTC.

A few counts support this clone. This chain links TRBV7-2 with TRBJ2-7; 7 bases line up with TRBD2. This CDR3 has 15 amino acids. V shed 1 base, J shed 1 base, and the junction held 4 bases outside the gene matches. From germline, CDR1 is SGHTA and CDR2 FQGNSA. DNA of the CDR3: TGTGCCAGCAGCTTAGGGGGCGGGAGATCCTACGAGCAGTACTTC. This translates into CASSLGGGRSYEQYF.